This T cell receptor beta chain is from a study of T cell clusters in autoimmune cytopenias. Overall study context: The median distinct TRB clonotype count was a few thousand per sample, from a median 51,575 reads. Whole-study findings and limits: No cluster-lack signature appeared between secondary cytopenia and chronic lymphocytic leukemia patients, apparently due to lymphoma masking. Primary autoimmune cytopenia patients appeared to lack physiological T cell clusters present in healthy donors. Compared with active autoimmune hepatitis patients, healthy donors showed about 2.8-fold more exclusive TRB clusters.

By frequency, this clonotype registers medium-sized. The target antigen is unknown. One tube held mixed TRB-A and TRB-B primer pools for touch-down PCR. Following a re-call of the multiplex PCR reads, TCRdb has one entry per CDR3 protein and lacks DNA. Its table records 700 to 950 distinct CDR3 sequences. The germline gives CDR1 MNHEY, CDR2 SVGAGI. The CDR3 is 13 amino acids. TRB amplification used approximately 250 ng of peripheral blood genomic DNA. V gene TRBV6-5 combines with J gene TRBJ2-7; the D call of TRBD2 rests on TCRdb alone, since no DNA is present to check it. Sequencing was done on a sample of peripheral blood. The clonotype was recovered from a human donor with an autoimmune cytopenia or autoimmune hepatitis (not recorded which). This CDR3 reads CASRYGLSREQYF.